This T cell receptor beta chain was obtained from a study of blood T cell repertoires in COVID-19. Study-level information: Spain, Italy and the United States supplied samples that represented acute and convalescent COVID-19. Sample material is recorded as cDNA or gDNA derived from T cells, B-cell-depleted T cells, or PBMCs.

V lost 1 base to trimming and J lost 11 bases, with 18 bases between them. The CDR3 runs 14 residues. The germline gives CDR1 SGHRS, CDR2 YFSETQ. In the original analysis: The authors estimated nucleated cell counts from reference gene primer amplification. The table came from immunoSEQ multiplex PCR; TCRdb's copy has only in-frame clones and leaves some out. D and trimming were read from the DNA, whereas the V and J calls and clone size are those reported in that table. This table has under 250,000 clones, about 89% appearing once. The receptor's source is a man aged 55 to 69 who had recovered from COVID-19. The V gene is TRBV5-1, the J gene TRBJ1-1; D is perhaps TRBD1 (6 bases). The sequenced sample consisted of peripheral blood. The CDR3 nucleotides read TGCGCCAGCAGCTTGAACCGGGACAAAGAGCTTGCTTTCTTT. This sequence encodes CASSLNRDKELAFF.